The 9 T cell receptor beta chains below come from one sample, sequenced in a study of metastatic and nonmetastatic thyroid tumors. Every patient was untreated before thyroid surgery. MiXCR was used by TCRdb to re-call the PCR reads. This table holds tens of thousands of clones, more than 12% found once. Source material: blood. These receptors were obtained from a female donor with papillary thyroid cancer or a benign thyroid nodule (not recorded which). Some clones in this sample may be carry-over from other donors' samples.

This clone appeared many times. The J gene is TRBJ2-5, the V gene TRBV19, with TRBD2 as a possible D gene (7 bases). V lost 5 bases and J lost 9, with 13 bases in between. The germline V gene has CDR1 LNHDA and CDR2 SQIVND (reference sequence). CDR3 length: 12 residues. The CDR3 DNA reads TGTGCCAGTAGTCTCCTCGGGGGGCCCCAGTACTTC. Protein sequence: CASSLLGGPQYF.

The V and J genes are TRBV5-6 and TRBJ2-5, with TRBD2 as a possible D gene (7 bases). CDR1 SGHDT and CDR2 YYEEEE come from the germline V gene. This CDR3 spans 15 amino acids. The V end lost 4 bases, the J end lost 5 bases, and 18 bases lay between the germline ends. The CDR3 nucleotides read TGTGCCAGCAGCCCCAAGGGGGGGTTCCTGGAGACCCAGTACTTC. It encodes CASSPKGGFLETQYF.

This clone was counted many times. The rearrangement joins TRBV12-3 or TRBV12-4 to TRBJ1-2; a weak D match, TRBD1 (5 bases). This CDR3 contains 13 residues. The V end was cut by 2 bases, the J end by 7 bases, with 11 bases between. The CDR3 nucleotides read TGTGCCAGCAGTTTACAGGGCTTCACTGGCTACACCTTC. It yields the protein CASSLQGFTGYTF.

In this sample, this clone turned up many times. CDR3 sequence: CASSRGTGQGNEQFF. The CDR3 DNA reads TGTGCCAGCAGTCGCGGGACAGGGCAAGGCAATGAGCAGTTCTTC. The chain combines TRBV6-1 with TRBJ2-1; 9 nucleotides align to TRBD1. The V and J ends lost 5 bases and 6 bases, in that order; junction bases with no gene match: 8. The CDR3 runs 15 residues. Per germline, CDR1 MNHNS and CDR2 SASEGT.

This chain links TRBV5-4 with TRBJ1-2; D gene uncertain. V lost 0 bases, J lost 6 bases, and 12 bases lay in between. From germline, CDR1 is SGHNT and CDR2 YYREEE (reference sequence). The CDR3 loop spans 14 amino acids. The CDR3 DNA reads as TGTGCCAGCAGCTTGGTGCGTTTAGGCGATGGCTACACCTTC. Its translation: CASSLVRLGDGYTF.

This clone was seen at least ten times. The chain is built from TRBV10-3 and TRBJ1-5; 7 nucleotides align to TRBD1. The J segment lost 7 bases and the V segment lost 5 bases, leaving 11 bases of the junction unmatched. The V gene's germline CDR1 is ENHRY and CDR2 SYGVKD. This CDR3 has 15 amino acids. The CDR3 DNA sequence: TGTGCCATCAGTACCTCAGGGGGGTCCAGCCAGCCCCAGCATTTT. It specifies CAISTSGGSSQPQHF.

This clone was picked up many times. This chain connects TRBV15 to TRBJ2-2, with D possibly being TRBD1 (5 bases). This CDR3 comprises 14 residues. V shed 6 bases and J shed 6 bases, with 14 bases lying between them. Germline V gene data show CDR1 as LNHNV and CDR2 as YYDKDF (reference sequence). Here the CDR3 DNA reads TGTGCCACCAGGGTTGAAGGGGTCCCCGGGGAGCTGTTTTTT. It codes for CATRVEGVPGELFF.

Comments on this clone: A read error is possible here, since a much larger clone lies one base away. V gene TRBV4-1 combines with J gene TRBJ1-2; 8 nucleotides align to TRBD1. Germline-derived CDR1 and CDR2 are MGHRA and YSYEKL. J was trimmed by 6 bases and V by 4 bases; bases with no gene match: 10. The CDR3 runs to 15 residues. In nucleotides, the CDR3 is TGCGCCAGCAGCCTCTCGAGGGACAGGACCCATGGCTACACCTTC. Its protein is CASSLSRDRTHGYTF.

The table lists this clone with many counts. This chain links TRBV24-1 with TRBJ1-5; D gene ambiguous. This CDR3 spans 14 amino acids. V was clipped by 4 bases and J by 6 bases, with 12 bases between them. Looked up from germline, CDR1 is KGHDR and CDR2 is SFDVKD. CDR3 coding DNA: TGTGCCACCAGTGAAGCCGGAGAAACTCAGCCCCAGCATTTT. Amino acid sequence: CATSEAGETQPQHF.